The 29 T cell receptor beta chains reported below all come from one sample, sequenced in a study of identical twins. TCRdb re-analysed the 5' RACE reads in MiXCR, keeping a single row per CDR3 protein. The data contain approximately 250,000 distinct CDR3 sequences, 5.5% to 7.5% of them singletons. The sample was also reused in another study, on T cells expressing NK-cell markers.

Material: CD8+ T cells sorted from blood. These receptor sequences come from a woman under 30 in good health.

This clonotype occurred many times. The chain combines TRBV9 with TRBJ1-2; TRBD1 aligns across 9 bases. V shed 4 bases and J 7 bases; nucleotides not matched to a gene: 14. The CDR3 has 16 amino acids. CDR1 and CDR2 from the germline V gene are SGDLS and YYNGEE. CDR3 sequence: CASSYRGTGSFGGYTF. DNA for the CDR3: TGTGCCAGCAGCTACCGAGGGACAGGGAGTTTCGGTGGCTACACCTTC.

The rearrangement uses TRBV7-8 and TRBJ2-1; D may be TRBD1 or TRBD2 (6 bases each). Trimming stripped 0 bases from V and 4 bases from J, with 13 bases between. Germline CDR1 is SGHVS and CDR2 is FQNEAQ. The CDR3 has 16 amino acids. The CDR3 DNA reads as TGTGCCAGCAGCTTAGCGCTCCGGGGGCCGTACAATGAGCAGTTCTTC. Protein product: CASSLALRGPYNEQFF.

This clonotype was seen a few times. V and J are TRBV6-2 or TRBV6-3 and TRBJ2-1; TRBD2 aligns across 11 bases. The trim removed 2 bases at V and 10 bases at J, leaving 7 bases unmatched. Per the germline V gene, CDR1 is MNHEY and CDR2 is SVGEGT. CDR3 length equals 15 residues. The CDR3 reads CASSYGSSGGFEQFF. In DNA form, the CDR3 reads TGTGCCAGCAGTTACGGCTCTAGCGGGGGGTTCGAGCAGTTCTTC.

V gene TRBV6-1 combines with J gene TRBJ1-5, with a tentative D call TRBD1 (5 bases). Germline CDR1 and CDR2: MNHNS and SASEGT. Trimming shortened V by 7 bases and J by 4 bases, and 11 bases separated the two germline ends. This CDR3 contains 13 residues. DNA of the CDR3: TGTGCCAGCACCCCAGGGCCGAATCAGCCCCAGCATTTT. Translation gives CASTPGPNQPQHF.

This clonotype was seen only a few times. The CDR3 carries no conserved terminal phenylalanine or tryptophan, so it likely arises from a read error. The CDR3 region has the DNA TGTGCCATCAGTGAGCAAAACCGGAAAGGCACAGATACGCAGTATGTT. It yields the protein CAISEQNRKGTDTQYV. The chain links TRBV10-3 to TRBJ2-3; no clear D. CDR1 is ENHRY and CDR2 is SYGVKD in the germline V gene. This CDR3 has 16 residues. Trimming removed 2 bases at V and 1 base at J, with 13 bases between.

This clonotype appeared many times. J is TRBJ1-2 and V is TRBV6-2 or TRBV6-3; D remains ambiguous. The CDR3 is made up of 12 amino acids. CDR1 and CDR2 from the germline V gene are MNHEY and SVGEGT. Trimming took off 3 bases at V and 2 bases at J, with 4 bases between the two ends. This chain's CDR3 is CASSYPNYGYTF. CDR3 DNA: TGTGCCAGCAGTTATCCCAACTATGGCTACACCTTC.

This clonotype has more than one count but fewer than ten. J is TRBJ2-7 and V is TRBV6-2 or TRBV6-3, with a weak D call TRBD1 (6 bases). From germline, CDR1 is MNHEY and CDR2 SVGEGT. CDR3 length: 12 amino acids. Trimming pared 7 bases from V and 3 bases from J, leaving 10 bases between. CDR3: CASTGQIYEQYF. For the CDR3, the DNA is TGTGCCAGCACCGGACAGATCTACGAGCAGTACTTC.

The sample holds a few counts of this clonotype. The V call is TRBV9, the J call TRBJ1-6; D unresolved. In germline, CDR1 is SGDLS, CDR2 YYNGEE. Trimming pared 2 bases from V and 9 bases from J, leaving 6 bases between. The CDR3 totals 12 residues. This CDR3 reads CASSVGSSPLHF. For the CDR3, the DNA is TGTGCCAGCAGCGTCGGGAGTTCACCCCTCCACTTT.

This clonotype was counted many times. V usage is TRBV12-3 or TRBV12-4 and J usage is TRBJ2-3, with no clear D. This CDR3 has 15 amino acids. The V end lost 2 bases, the J end lost 5 bases, and 14 bases lay between the germline ends. CDR3 DNA sequence: TGTGCCAGCAGTTTACCCCCAGTTACAGTAGATACGCAGTATTTT. It codes for CASSLPPVTVDTQYF.

Ten or more counts support this clonotype. The chain couples TRBV29-1 to TRBJ2-1, with TRBD1 as a possible D gene (5 bases). CDR1 and CDR2 from the germline V gene are SQVTM and ANQGSEA. The CDR3 loop spans 12 amino acids. The V and J ends lost 3 bases and 9 bases respectively, with 12 bases between them. For the CDR3, the DNA is TGCAGCGTTGACTGGGGCTCGGGTGAGCAGTTCTTC. It codes for CSVDWGSGEQFF.

In its sample, this clonotype was seen once. V gene TRBV6-1 combines with J gene TRBJ2-1, with a possible D match to TRBD2 (5 bases). CDR3 length equals 15 residues. Germline V CDR1 and CDR2: MNHNS, SASEGT. The CDR3 spells CAHVLGYGTYNEQFF. CDR3 DNA: TGTGCTCACGTCTTGGGGTACGGGACCTACAATGAGCAGTTCTTC.

The chain is built from TRBV12-3 or TRBV12-4 and TRBJ2-7; 10 bases are shared with TRBD1. The CDR3 runs to 15 residues. The ends lost 5 bases at V and 1 base at J; junction bases unmatched: 5. CDR3 sequence (DNA): TGTGCCAGCAGTACCGGGACAGGGGTTTCCTACGAGCAGTACTTC. Translation gives CASSTGTGVSYEQYF.

This clonotype was seen only a few times. The chain joins TRBV20-1 to TRBJ2-7, with 7 positions matching TRBD1. Germline CDR1 reads DFQATT; CDR2 reads SNEGSKA (reference sequence). The CDR3 contains 13 residues. V lost 3 bases to trimming and J lost 1 base; unmatched junction nucleotides: 3. The CDR3 protein is CSARPQGSYEQYF. CDR3 bases: TGCAGTGCTAGGCCACAGGGGTCCTACGAGCAGTACTTC.

The genes are TRBV20-1 and TRBJ1-5; D possibly corresponds to TRBD1 (5 bases). The V end was cut by 3 bases, the J end by 2 bases, with 14 bases between. Germline values: CDR1 DFQATT, CDR2 SNEGSKA (reference sequence). The CDR3 contains 15 residues. CDR3 amino acids: CSARSLGLGNQPQHF. For the CDR3, the DNA is TGCAGTGCTAGGAGTCTGGGGCTTGGCAATCAGCCCCAGCATTTT.

This clonotype was detected ten times or more. This chain links TRBV20-1 with TRBJ2-7, with no clear D. V was clipped by 1 base and J by 3 bases, with 10 bases between them. This CDR3 has 13 amino acids. The germline CDR1 and CDR2 sequences are DFQATT and SNEGSKA (reference sequence). This CDR3 reads CSARGPVDYEQYF. CDR3 coding DNA: TGCAGTGCTAGAGGACCTGTCGACTACGAGCAGTACTTC.

This clonotype was counted many times. V is TRBV3-1 and J is TRBJ2-7, with D tentatively TRBD1 (5 bases). Trimming cost V 3 bases and J 2 bases, with 11 bases left between them. Germline V gene data show CDR1 as LGHDT and CDR2 as YNNKEL (reference sequence). The CDR3 is 14 residues long. As DNA, the CDR3 is TGTGCCAGCAGCCACGGACAATTTACCTACGAGCAGTACTTC. It codes for CASSHGQFTYEQYF.

This clonotype has a handful of counts. The V and J genes are TRBV6-5 and TRBJ2-7, with 8 bases fitting TRBD2. J gave up 2 bases and V 2 bases, and 11 bases lay outside the gene matches. The CDR3 runs 17 residues. Germline CDR1 MNHEY, CDR2 SVGAGI. The CDR3: CASSYPTGAGGAYEQYF. The CDR3 DNA is TGTGCCAGCAGTTACCCTACGGGGGCCGGGGGGGCCTACGAGCAGTACTTC.

This clonotype was counted at least ten times. The chain uses TRBV6-1 and TRBJ1-5; 7 bases fit TRBD1. CDR1 is MNHNS and CDR2 is SASEGT in the germline V gene. The ends lost 6 bases at V and 7 bases at J; junction bases unmatched: 9. The CDR3 has 14 amino acids. The CDR3, as DNA: TGTGCCAGCAGCCCTGGACAGGCCATGCAGCCCCAGCATTTT. Amino acid sequence: CASSPGQAMQPQHF.

The sample holds a few counts of this clonotype. The V call is TRBV20-1, the J call TRBJ2-7; 7 bases match TRBD2. Trimming at V came to 3 bases and at J to 0 bases, leaving 14 bases not matched to a gene. Per germline, CDR1 DFQATT and CDR2 SNEGSKA (reference sequence). The CDR3 runs to 17 residues. The CDR3 is CSASRGGVSRSSYEQYF. The CDR3 nucleotides are TGCAGTGCTAGCCGGGGAGGGGTTAGCAGGAGCTCCTACGAGCAGTACTTC.

The table lists this clonotype with many counts. The genes are TRBV10-3 and TRBJ2-7; D remains unclear. Trimming stripped 7 bases from V and 5 bases from J, with 18 bases between. CDR3 length: 14 amino acids. Per germline, CDR1 ENHRY and CDR2 SYGVKD. CDR3 coding DNA: TGTGCCATCAAGGGTGCCTACCGAAACGACGAGCAGTACTTC. Its translation is CAIKGAYRNDEQYF.

Only a few counts were recorded for this clonotype. The chain joins TRBV15 to TRBJ1-2; D remains unclear. V gave up 0 bases and J gave up 0 bases, with 14 bases separating them. CDR1 LNHNV and CDR2 YYDKDF come from the germline V gene (reference sequence). The CDR3 is 17 residues long. CDR3 sequence reads: CATSRDLGRVANYGYTF. The CDR3 nucleotides read TGTGCCACCAGCAGAGATCTCGGGAGAGTCGCTAACTATGGCTACACCTTC.

Only a few counts were recorded for this clonotype. The V call is TRBV6-5, the J call TRBJ1-6; D is unresolved. The CDR3 spans 15 residues. The germline gives CDR1 MNHEY, CDR2 SVGAGI. V was cut by 7 bases and J by 1 base, with 11 bases left in between. The CDR3 coding sequence is TGTGCCAGCAAGTTGGCCGGATCCTATAATTCACCCCTCCACTTT. It yields the protein CASKLAGSYNSPLHF.

The CDR3 DNA reads TGCGCCAGCAGCCAAGCCGGGACTAGCGGTTTTCATGAGCAGTACTTC. Protein sequence: CASSQAGTSGFHEQYF. This chain connects TRBV4-3 to TRBJ2-7; 11 bases match TRBD2. In germline, CDR1 is LGHNA, CDR2 YSLEER. The CDR3 length is 16 residues. With 1 base clipped from V and 7 bases from J, the junction kept 9 bases outside the gene matches.

This clonotype was detected only a few times. The rearrangement joins TRBV29-1 to TRBJ2-7; D is possibly TRBD1 (5 bases). CDR1 is SQVTM and CDR2 is ANQGSEA in the germline V gene. Trimming shortened V by 6 bases and J by 7 bases, and 19 bases separated the two germline ends. There are 13 residues in the CDR3. CDR3: CSVPATGPREQYF. The CDR3 DNA reads as TGCAGCGTCCCGGCAACAGGTCCAAGGGAGCAGTACTTC.

At least ten counts were recorded for this clonotype. The V and J genes are TRBV12-5 and TRBJ1-3; no firm D call. This CDR3 has 12 amino acids. V shed 7 bases and J shed 5 bases, with 9 bases lying between them. Germline assignment: CDR1 LGHNT and CDR2 FRNRAP. The CDR3, as DNA: TGTGCTAGTGCCCTGGGGAGAAACACCATATATTTT. Translating gives CASALGRNTIYF.

The chain carries TRBV12-3 or TRBV12-4 and TRBJ1-2; unclear D gene. The CDR3 covers 14 residues. The V end lost 4 bases, the J end lost 1 base, and 10 bases lay between the germline ends. CDR3 DNA: TGTGCCAGCAGTTCCTGGGGAGATAACTATGGCTACACCTTC. It yields the protein CASSSWGDNYGYTF.

The CDR3 loop is CASSHDMKTGNTGELFF. DNA for the CDR3: TGTGCCAGCAGCCATGACATGAAGACAGGGAACACCGGGGAGCTGTTTTTT. The chain links TRBV7-6 to TRBJ2-2; a possible D gene is TRBD1 (6 bases). The CDR3 is made up of 17 amino acids. Germline lookup yields CDR1 SGHVS and CDR2 FNYEAQ. V lost 5 bases to trimming and J lost 1 base, with 17 bases between them.

This clonotype was picked up a small number of times. The V call is TRBV20-1, the J call TRBJ2-1; 9 bases are a match to TRBD1. The CDR3 is 14 amino acids. Germline V CDR1 and CDR2: DFQATT, SNEGSKA (reference sequence). With 5 bases clipped from V and 2 bases from J, the junction kept 4 bases outside the gene matches. The CDR3 region has the DNA TGCAGTGCTCCCGGGACAGGGACCTACAATGAGCAGTTCTTC. Translation gives CSAPGTGTYNEQFF.

A few counts support this clonotype. The chain couples TRBV27 to TRBJ1-2; TRBD1 is a possible D gene (6 bases). Germline CDR1 MNHEY, CDR2 SMNVEV (reference sequence). This CDR3 region has 13 residues. The V and J ends lost 5 bases and 3 bases respectively, with 10 bases between them. CDR3 coding DNA: TGTGCCAGCAGTCTTACAGGGTACTATGGCTACACCTTC. Translated: CASSLTGYYGYTF.